This TCR beta chain derives from a study of cytomegalovirus exposure and HLA in healthy donors. Study overall: The approximately 690 first-cohort repertoires and the roughly 130 validation repertoires shared the same platform, a later analysis reported. Study-wide points: Many donors carried some public TCRs, although rarity characterized most TCR sequences. Subsequent analysis of the approximately 120 validation repertoires found a tendency for first-cohort TCR clusters to co-occur.

As for this clone: The antigen remains undetermined.

Assay: immunoSEQ multiplex PCR; the TCRdb copy retains only in-frame clones and omits some. The sample gives 200,000 to 250,000 clones, over 80% of which show up once; over 11% is in the top ten. The length of the CDR3 is 15 residues. Germline CDR1 SQVTM, CDR2 ANQGSEA. V lost 3 bases and J 5 bases, leaving 16 bases between the germline ends. Sequencing input: PBMCs. This sequence was found in a woman in her twenties or thirties in good health and CMV-seropositive. The chain employs TRBV29-1 and TRBJ2-2; D is possibly TRBD2 (6 bases). The DNA of the CDR3 is TGCAGCGTTGAGGTCCGGCGGGAAAGTACCGGGGAGCTGTTTTTT. It yields the protein CSVEVRRESTGELFF.